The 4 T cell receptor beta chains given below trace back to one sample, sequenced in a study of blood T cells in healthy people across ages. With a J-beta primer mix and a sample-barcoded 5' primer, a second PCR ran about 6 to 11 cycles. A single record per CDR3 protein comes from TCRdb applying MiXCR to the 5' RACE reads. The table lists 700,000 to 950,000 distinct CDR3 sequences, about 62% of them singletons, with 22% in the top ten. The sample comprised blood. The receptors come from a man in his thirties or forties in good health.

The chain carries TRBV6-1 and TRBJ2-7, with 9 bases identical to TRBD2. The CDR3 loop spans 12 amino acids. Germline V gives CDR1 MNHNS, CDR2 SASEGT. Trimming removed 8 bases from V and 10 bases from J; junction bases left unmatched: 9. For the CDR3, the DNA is TGTGCCAGCGCACCTAGCGGGATAATCCAGTACTTC. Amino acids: CASAPSGIIQYF.

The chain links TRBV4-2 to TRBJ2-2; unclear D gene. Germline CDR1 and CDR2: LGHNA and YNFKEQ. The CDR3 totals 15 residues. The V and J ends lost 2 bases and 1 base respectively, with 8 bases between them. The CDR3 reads CASSQWYGNTGELFF. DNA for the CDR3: TGTGCCAGCAGCCAATGGTACGGGAACACCGGGGAGCTGTTTTTT.

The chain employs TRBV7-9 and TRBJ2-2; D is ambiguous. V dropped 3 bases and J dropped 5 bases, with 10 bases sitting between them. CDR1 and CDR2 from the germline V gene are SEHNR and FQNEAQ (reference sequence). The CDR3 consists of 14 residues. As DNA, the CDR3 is TGTGCCAGCAGCTTTTACAGTCTTACCGGGGAGCTGTTTTTT. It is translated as CASSFYSLTGELFF. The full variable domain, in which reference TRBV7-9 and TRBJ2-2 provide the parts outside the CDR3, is DTGVSQNPRHKITKRGQNVTFRCDPISEHNRLYWYRQTLGQGPEFLTYFQNEAQLEKSRLLSDRFSAERPKGSFSTLEIQRTEQGDSAMYLCASSFYSLTGELFFGEGSRLTVL.

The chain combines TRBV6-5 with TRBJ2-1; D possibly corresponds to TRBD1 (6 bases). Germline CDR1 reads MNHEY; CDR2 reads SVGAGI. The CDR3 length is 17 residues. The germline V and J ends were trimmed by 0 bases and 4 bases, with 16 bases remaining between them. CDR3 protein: CASSYSTGPTPYNEQFF. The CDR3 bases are TGTGCCAGCAGTTACTCGACAGGCCCAACCCCATACAATGAGCAGTTCTTC.